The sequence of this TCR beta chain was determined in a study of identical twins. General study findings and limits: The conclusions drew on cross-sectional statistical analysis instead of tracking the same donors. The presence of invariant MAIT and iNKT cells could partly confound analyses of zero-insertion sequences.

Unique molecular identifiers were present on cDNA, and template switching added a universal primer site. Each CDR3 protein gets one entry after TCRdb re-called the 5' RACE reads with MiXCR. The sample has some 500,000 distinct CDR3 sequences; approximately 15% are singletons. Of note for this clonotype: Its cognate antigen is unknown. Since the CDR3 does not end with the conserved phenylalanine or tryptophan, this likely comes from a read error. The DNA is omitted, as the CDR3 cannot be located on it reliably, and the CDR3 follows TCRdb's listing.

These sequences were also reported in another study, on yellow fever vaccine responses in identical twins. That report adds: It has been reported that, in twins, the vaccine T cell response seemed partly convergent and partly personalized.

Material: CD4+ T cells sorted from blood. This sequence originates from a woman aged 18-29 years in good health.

The CDR3 sequence: CASSGTYAGLLY. The chain has TRBV10-2 and TRBJ2-1; TRBD1, the D gene given by the table, was not confirmed from the DNA. The length of the CDR3 is 12 amino acids, counting both ends. Per germline, CDR1 WSHSY and CDR2 SAAADI.